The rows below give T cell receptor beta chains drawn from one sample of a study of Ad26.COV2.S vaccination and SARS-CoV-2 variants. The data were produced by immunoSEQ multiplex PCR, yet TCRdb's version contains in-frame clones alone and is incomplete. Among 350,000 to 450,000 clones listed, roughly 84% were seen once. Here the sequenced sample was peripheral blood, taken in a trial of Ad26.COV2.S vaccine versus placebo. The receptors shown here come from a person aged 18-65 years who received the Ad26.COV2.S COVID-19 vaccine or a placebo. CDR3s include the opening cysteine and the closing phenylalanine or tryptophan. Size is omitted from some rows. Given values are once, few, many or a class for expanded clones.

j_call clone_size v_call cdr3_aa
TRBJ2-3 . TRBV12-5 CASIWGGTDTQYF
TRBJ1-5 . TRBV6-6 CASSYYETVNQPQHF
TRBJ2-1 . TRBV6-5 CASSPPTGGRNEQFF
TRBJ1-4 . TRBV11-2 CASSSRQGRSEKLFF
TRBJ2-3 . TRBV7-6 CASSLGTVPTDTQYF
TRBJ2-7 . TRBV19 CASSSSQGYEQYF
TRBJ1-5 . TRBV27 CASSLFGGDQPQHF
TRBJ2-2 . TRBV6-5 CASSRGTGELFF
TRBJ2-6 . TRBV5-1 CASSLDLSGANVLTF
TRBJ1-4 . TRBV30 CAWEPRTGFFNEKLFF
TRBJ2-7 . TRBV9 CASSVSRDGSYEQYF
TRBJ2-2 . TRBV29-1 CSVGGGNTGELFF
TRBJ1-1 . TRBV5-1 CASRGGNSLNTEAFF
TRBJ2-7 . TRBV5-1 CASSSSGTNYEQYF
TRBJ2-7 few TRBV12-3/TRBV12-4 CASRERAGEQYF
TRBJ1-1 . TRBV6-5 CASNYRGVGTEAFF
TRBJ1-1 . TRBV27 CASSTTGWGNTEAFF
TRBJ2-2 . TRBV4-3 CASSPSPRDNTGELFF
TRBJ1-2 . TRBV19 CASMEQTGNYGYTF
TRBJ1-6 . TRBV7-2 CASSFASTVDNSPLHF
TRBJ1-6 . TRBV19 CASSDEEGRAYNSPLHF
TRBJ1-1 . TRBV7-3 CASSHMGETEAFF
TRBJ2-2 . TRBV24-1 CATSDLATGELFF
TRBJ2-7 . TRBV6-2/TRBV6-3 CASSSPARDRLYEQYF
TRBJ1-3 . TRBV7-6 CASSPAGNTIYF
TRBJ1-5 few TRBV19 CASSIRGAGQPQHF
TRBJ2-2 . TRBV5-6 CASSAPPGQGAGELFF
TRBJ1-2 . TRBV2 CASRDREAYGYTF
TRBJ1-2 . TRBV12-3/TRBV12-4 CASSLARHGGYTF
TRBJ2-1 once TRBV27 CASSLRGATEQFF
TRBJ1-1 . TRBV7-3 CASSLSGVQTEAFF
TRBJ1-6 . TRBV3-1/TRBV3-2 CASSRRTVYNSPLHF
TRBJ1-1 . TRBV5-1 CASSLDAGAVGTEAFF
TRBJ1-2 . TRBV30 CAWSVIGESLSGSGGYTF
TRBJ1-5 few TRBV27 CASSWGRIQPQHF
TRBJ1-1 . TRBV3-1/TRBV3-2 CASRAWGTEAFF
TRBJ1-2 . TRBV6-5 CASSYRDSPDYGYTF
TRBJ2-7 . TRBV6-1 CASSEAWRGPYEQYF
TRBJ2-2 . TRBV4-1 CASSQGDRVTGELFF
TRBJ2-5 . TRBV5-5 CASREGQRGETQYF
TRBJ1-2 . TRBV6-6 CASSYSAGSGYTF
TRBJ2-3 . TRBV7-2 CASSLPTGGTDTQYF
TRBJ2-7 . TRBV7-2 CASRPDRDGRYEQYF
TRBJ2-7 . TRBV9 CASSKEGAAYEQYF
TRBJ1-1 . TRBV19 CASSIVNEAFF
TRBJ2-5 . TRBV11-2 CASTPLVGVGQETQYF
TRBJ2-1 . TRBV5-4 CASSFGLAGGRSNEQFF
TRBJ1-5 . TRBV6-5 CASSRTENQPQHF
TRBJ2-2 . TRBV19 CASSIGLDTGELFF
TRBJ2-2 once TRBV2 CASRGDTGELFF
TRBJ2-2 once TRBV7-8 CASSLGTGRAGELFF
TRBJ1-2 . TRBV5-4 CASSLDLTGGYGYTF